The sequence of this T cell receptor (beta chain) was determined in a study of Ad26.COV2.S vaccination and SARS-CoV-2 variants. The treatment is: 15 to 20 received Ad26.COV2.S at low or high dose, single or two shots; 5 received placebo; per-sample allocation not given. All samples were drawn on day 63, counting from the first vaccine or placebo injection. This table comes from immunoSEQ multiplex PCR, and its TCRdb copy is limited to in-frame clones, with some not included. The table lists approximately 400,000 clones, roughly 81% of them singletons. The CDR3 extends over 13 amino acids. The germline V and J ends were trimmed by 0 bases and 5 bases, with 8 bases remaining between them.

The sequence was collected from a person aged 18 to 65 who received the Ad26.COV2.S COVID-19 vaccine or a placebo. Here the sequenced sample was peripheral blood, taken in a trial of Ad26.COV2.S vaccine versus placebo. The chain employs TRBV23-1 and TRBJ2-7; tentative D call: TRBD2 (5 bases). TRBV23-1 is recorded as an ORF, its role being uncertain. CDR3 DNA: TGCGCCAGCAGTCAATCCGAGGGTAACGAGCAGTACTTC. Encoded protein: CASSQSEGNEQYF.